A few counts support the clone carrying this TCR beta chain. Its specificity is unknown. The data are from a study of blood T cells in healthy people across ages. Sample-barcoded 5' priming and a J-beta primer mix drove a second PCR of roughly 7 to 11 cycles. TCRdb processed the 5' RACE reads anew with MiXCR; each CDR3 protein has one entry. The table shows 1.8 million or so distinct CDR3 sequences, with about 39% occurring only once. Study results and caveats: Measured against age, TCR beta diversity per million T cells decreased in a roughly linear manner.

Total RNA, at least 5.5 micrograms per sample, came from PBMCs. Germline CDR1 reads MNHNS; CDR2 reads SASEGT. Trimming stripped 4 bases from V and 2 bases from J, with 12 bases between. This CDR3 has 15 residues. This sequence originates from a human donor in good health. The rearrangement links TRBV6-1 to TRBJ2-1; perhaps TRBD2 as D (6 bases). Sequencing was performed on blood. CDR3 protein: CASSGTGGTYNEQFF. Written as DNA, the CDR3 is TGTGCCAGCAGTGGGACCGGGGGTACCTACAATGAGCAGTTCTTC.